These T cell receptor beta chains were read from a single sample in a study of CD4 T cells in relation to SARS-CoV-2 and coronaviruses. Here immunoSEQ multiplex PCR was the method, and the copy in TCRdb shows in-frame clones only, minus some. The sample carries about 23,000 clones, around 82% recorded once. These receptors' targets are unknown. Sequences were obtained from CD4+ T cells from PBMCs, cultured in vitro. The receptors come from a human donor in good health. CDR3s include the opening cysteine and the closing phenylalanine or tryptophan. D genes are given only for firm matches. A clone size is listed for some rows: how often the clone was seen (once, few, many), or a class if it is expanded.

abundance	v_gene	d_gene	j_gene	CDR3aa	CDR3nt
few	TRBV3-1/TRBV3-2	NA	TRBJ2-2	CASSLDSGELFF	TGTGCCAGCAGCTTAGACTCCGGGGAGCTGTTTTTT
NA	TRBV11-1	NA	TRBJ2-1	CASSLAWGEQFF	TGTGCCAGCAGCTTAGCATGGGGGGAGCAGTTCTTC
NA	TRBV11-3	TRBD2	TRBJ2-1	CASSSGLAEQFF	TGTGCCAGCAGCTCGGGACTAGCGGAGCAGTTCTTC
NA	TRBV19	TRBD2	TRBJ2-1	CASSIASGNYNEQFF	TGTGCCAGTAGTATAGCTAGCGGGAACTACAATGAGCAGTTCTTC
NA	TRBV19	NA	TRBJ1-1	CASSIAGTDNTEAFF	TGTGCCAGTAGTATCGCCGGGACGGATAACACTGAAGCTTTCTTT
NA	TRBV3-1/TRBV3-2	NA	TRBJ2-7	CASSPRKGGYEQYF	TGTGCCAGCAGCCCACGTAAAGGGGGCTACGAGCAGTACTTC
NA	TRBV19	NA	TRBJ2-7	CASSIDREGYEQYF	TGTGCCAGTAGTATAGACAGGGAAGGGTACGAGCAGTACTTC
NA	TRBV12-3/TRBV12-4	NA	TRBJ2-1	CASRRGGYNEQFF	TGTGCCAGCAGGCGGGGCGGATACAATGAGCAGTTCTTC
NA	TRBV6-2/TRBV6-3	TRBD1	TRBJ2-1	CASSPRDSSYDNEQFF	TGTGCCAGCAGCCCAAGGGACAGCTCGTACGACAATGAGCAGTTCTTC
NA	TRBV10-2	NA	TRBJ1-2	CASSERSGDGYTF	TGCGCCAGCAGTGAGCGCAGCGGGGATGGCTACACCTTC
few	TRBV2	NA	TRBJ2-7	CASSETRVGEQYF	TGTGCCAGCAGTGAAACTAGGGTAGGCGAGCAGTACTTC
few	TRBV30	NA	TRBJ1-4	CAWSVRQGGEKLFF	TGTGCCTGGAGTGTACGCCAGGGAGGGGAAAAACTGTTTTTT
NA	TRBV19	NA	TRBJ2-3	CASSISPQAQYF	TGTGCCAGTAGTATCTCCCCTCAGGCGCAGTATTTT
NA	TRBV9	NA	TRBJ2-7	CASSVAGDRNEQYF	TGTGCCAGCAGCGTAGCGGGGGATCGGAACGAGCAGTACTTC
once	TRBV11-3	NA	TRBJ2-7	CASSLGGQDYYEQYF	TGTGCCAGCAGCTTAGGTGGACAGGACTACTACGAGCAGTACTTC
NA	TRBV7-9	TRBD2	TRBJ2-7	CASNREGSYEQYF	TGTGCCAGCAACCGGGAGGGCTCCTACGAGCAGTACTTC
NA	TRBV5-1	TRBD1	TRBJ2-7	CASSRTTGSVEQYF	TGCGCCAGCAGCAGGACGACAGGGTCGGTCGAGCAGTACTTC
NA	TRBV20-1	NA	TRBJ2-5	CSASSPLGRETQYF	TGCAGTGCTAGTTCTCCTCTCGGGCGAGAGACCCAGTACTTC
few	TRBV2	NA	TRBJ1-2	CASMGRANYGYTF	TGTGCCAGCATGGGACGCGCTAACTATGGCTACACCTTC
NA	TRBV11-3	NA	TRBJ1-3	CASSFERGTSGNTIYF	TGTGCCAGCAGCTTTGAAAGGGGGACCTCTGGAAACACCATATATTTT
NA	TRBV29-1	NA	TRBJ2-1	CSVEMGVF	TGCAGCGTTGAAATGGGGGTCTTC
NA	TRBV6-5	TRBD2	TRBJ2-5	CASSYGGAGGPETQYF	TGTGCCAGCAGTTACGGTGGGGCGGGAGGGCCGGAGACCCAGTACTTC
NA	TRBV6-1	NA	TRBJ1-1	CASSEAPGANTEAFF	TGTGCCAGCAGTGAAGCACCGGGGGCGAACACTGAAGCTTTCTTT
NA	TRBV2	TRBD2	TRBJ2-1	CASMGLAGGGEQFF	TGTGCCAGCATGGGACTAGCGGGAGGAGGAGAGCAGTTCTTC
few	TRBV2	TRBD1	TRBJ2-7	CASSERQVFGTEMF	TGTGCCAGCAGTGAACGCCAGGTGTTCGGGACAGAGATGTTC
few	TRBV7-9	NA	TRBJ1-2	CASSLKDGTTYGYTF	TGTGCCAGCAGCTTGAAAGACGGCACTACATATGGCTACACCTTC
NA	TRBV19	NA	TRBJ1-4	CASRNRTEGYEKLFF	TGTGCCAGTAGGAATCGGACGGAGGGTTATGAAAAACTGTTTTTT
NA	TRBV18	NA	TRBJ1-1	CASSPQGQNTEAFF	TGTGCCAGCTCACCTCAGGGACAGAACACTGAAGCTTTCTTT
NA	TRBV18	NA	TRBJ2-3	CASSPRDTDTQYF	TGTGCCAGCTCACCACGGGACACAGATACGCAGTATTTT
NA	TRBV6-5	NA	TRBJ1-5	CASLPLGYQPQHF	TGTGCCAGCCTCCCATTGGGTTATCAGCCCCAGCATTTT
few	TRBV19	NA	TRBJ1-5	CASSIQKGGGNQPQHF	TGTGCCAGTAGTATCCAAAAGGGAGGAGGCAATCAGCCCCAGCATTTT
NA	TRBV10-3	NA	TRBJ1-1	CAIRGETEAFF	TGTGCCATCAGAGGGGAGACTGAAGCTTTCTTT
NA	TRBV9	TRBD1	TRBJ1-1	CASSGQGVGTEAFF	TGTGCCAGCAGCGGACAGGGGGTAGGAACTGAAGCTTTCTTT
NA	TRBV5-1	TRBD2	TRBJ2-7	CASSWGLAGMALYEQYF	TGCGCCAGCAGCTGGGGACTAGCGGGAATGGCCCTCTACGAGCAGTACTTC
NA	TRBV18	TRBD2	TRBJ2-1	CASSPFSGEYNEQFF	TGTGCCAGCTCACCATTTAGCGGGGAATACAATGAGCAGTTCTTC
NA	TRBV4-2	NA	TRBJ2-1	CASSQAFGRGEQFF	TGTGCCAGCAGCCAAGCCTTTGGACGGGGTGAGCAGTTCTTC
NA	TRBV5-1	NA	TRBJ2-3	CASSLGGVRDTQYF	TGCGCCAGCAGCTTGGGGGGGGTAAGAGATACGCAGTATTTT
NA	TRBV9	NA	TRBJ2-1	CASSVGDLLFSYNEQFF	TGTGCCAGCAGCGTAGGTGATCTCCTTTTCTCCTACAATGAGCAGTTCTTC
NA	TRBV2	NA	TRBJ2-7	CATKVDRLGAEYEQYF	TGTGCCACCAAAGTCGACAGACTCGGGGCCGAATACGAGCAGTACTTC
NA	TRBV19	TRBD1	TRBJ2-7	CASSTLDRGPYEQYF	TGTGCCAGTAGTACACTGGACAGGGGCCCCTACGAGCAGTACTTC
NA	TRBV30	NA	TRBJ2-7	CAWSLQRTAPGQYF	TGTGCCTGGAGTCTTCAACGGACCGCCCCAGGCCAGTACTTC
NA	TRBV19	TRBD1	TRBJ1-1	CASSTRQGGTEAFF	TGTGCCAGTAGTACCCGACAGGGAGGCACTGAAGCTTTCTTT